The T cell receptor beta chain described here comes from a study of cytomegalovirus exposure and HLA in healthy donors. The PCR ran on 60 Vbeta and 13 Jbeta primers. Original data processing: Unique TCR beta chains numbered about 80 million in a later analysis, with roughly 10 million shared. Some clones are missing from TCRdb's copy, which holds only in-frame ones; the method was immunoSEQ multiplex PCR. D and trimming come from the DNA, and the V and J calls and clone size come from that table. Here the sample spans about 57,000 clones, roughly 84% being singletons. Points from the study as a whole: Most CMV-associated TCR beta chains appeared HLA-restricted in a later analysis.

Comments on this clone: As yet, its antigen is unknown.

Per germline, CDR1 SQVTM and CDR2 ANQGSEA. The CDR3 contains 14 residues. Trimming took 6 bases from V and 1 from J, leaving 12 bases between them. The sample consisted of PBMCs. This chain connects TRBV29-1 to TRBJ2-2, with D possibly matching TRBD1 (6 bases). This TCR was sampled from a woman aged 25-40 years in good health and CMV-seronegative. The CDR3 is CSVAQGKNTGELFF. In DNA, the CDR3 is TGCAGCGTGGCCCAGGGGAAGAACACCGGGGAGCTGTTTTTT.